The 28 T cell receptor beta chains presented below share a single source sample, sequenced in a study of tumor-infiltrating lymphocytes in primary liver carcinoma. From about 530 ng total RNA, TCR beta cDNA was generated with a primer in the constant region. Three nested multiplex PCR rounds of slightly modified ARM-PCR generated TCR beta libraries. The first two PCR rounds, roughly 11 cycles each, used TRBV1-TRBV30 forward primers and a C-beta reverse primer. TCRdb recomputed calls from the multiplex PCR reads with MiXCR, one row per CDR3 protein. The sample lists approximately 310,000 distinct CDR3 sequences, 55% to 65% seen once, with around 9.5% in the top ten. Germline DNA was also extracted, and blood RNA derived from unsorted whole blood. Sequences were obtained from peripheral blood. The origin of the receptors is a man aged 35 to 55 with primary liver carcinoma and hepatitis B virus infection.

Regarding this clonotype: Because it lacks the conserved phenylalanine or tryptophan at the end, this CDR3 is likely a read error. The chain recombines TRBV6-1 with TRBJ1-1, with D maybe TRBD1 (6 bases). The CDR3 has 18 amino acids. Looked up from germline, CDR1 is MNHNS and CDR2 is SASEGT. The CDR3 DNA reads TGCGCCAGCATTACCCCCGCACAGGGATTGGCAATGAACACTGAAGCTTTCTAT. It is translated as CASITPAQGLAMNTEAFY.

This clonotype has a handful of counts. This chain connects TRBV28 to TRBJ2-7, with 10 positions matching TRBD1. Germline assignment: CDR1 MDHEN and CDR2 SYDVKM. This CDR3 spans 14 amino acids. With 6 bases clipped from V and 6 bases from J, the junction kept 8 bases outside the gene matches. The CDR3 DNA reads TGTGCCAGCAGAGCCGGGACAGGGGTGTCCGAGCAGTACTTC. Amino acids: CASRAGTGVSEQYF.

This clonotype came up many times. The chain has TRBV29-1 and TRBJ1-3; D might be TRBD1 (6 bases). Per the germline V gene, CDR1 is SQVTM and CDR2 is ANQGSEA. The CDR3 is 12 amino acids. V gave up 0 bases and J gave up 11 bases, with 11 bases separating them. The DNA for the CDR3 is TGCAGCGTTGAAGATGGGGGCCTTGCCATATATTTT. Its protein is CSVEDGGLAIYF.

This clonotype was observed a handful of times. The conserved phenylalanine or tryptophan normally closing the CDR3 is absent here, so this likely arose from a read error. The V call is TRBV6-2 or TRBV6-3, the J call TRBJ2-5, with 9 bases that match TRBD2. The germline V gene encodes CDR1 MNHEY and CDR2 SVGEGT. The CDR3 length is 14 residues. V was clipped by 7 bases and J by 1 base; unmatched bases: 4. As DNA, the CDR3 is TGTGCCAGCAATGTTAGCGGGAGCCAAGAGACCCAGTACTTA. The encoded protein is CASNVSGSQETQYL.

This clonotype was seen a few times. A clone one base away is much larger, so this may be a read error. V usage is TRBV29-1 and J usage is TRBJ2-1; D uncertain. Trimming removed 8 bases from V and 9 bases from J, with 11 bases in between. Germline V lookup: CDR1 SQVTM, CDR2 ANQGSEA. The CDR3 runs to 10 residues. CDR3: CSIGVSEQFF. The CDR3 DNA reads TGCAGCATTGGGGTTAGTGAGCAGTTCTTC.

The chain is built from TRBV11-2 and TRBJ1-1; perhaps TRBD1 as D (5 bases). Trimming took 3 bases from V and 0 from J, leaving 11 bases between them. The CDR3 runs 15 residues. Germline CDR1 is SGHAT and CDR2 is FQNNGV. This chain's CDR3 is CASSLAWGVNTEAFF. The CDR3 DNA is TGTGCCAGCAGCTTGGCCTGGGGGGTGAACACTGAAGCTTTCTTT.

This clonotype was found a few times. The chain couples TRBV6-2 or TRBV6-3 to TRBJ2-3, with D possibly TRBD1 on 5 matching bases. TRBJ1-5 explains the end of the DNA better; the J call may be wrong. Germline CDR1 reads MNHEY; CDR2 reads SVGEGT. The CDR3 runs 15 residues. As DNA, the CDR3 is TGTGCCAGCAGTTACACCACGGGGGTCGGAATCGGGCAGCATTTT. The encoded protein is CASSYTTGVGIGQHF.

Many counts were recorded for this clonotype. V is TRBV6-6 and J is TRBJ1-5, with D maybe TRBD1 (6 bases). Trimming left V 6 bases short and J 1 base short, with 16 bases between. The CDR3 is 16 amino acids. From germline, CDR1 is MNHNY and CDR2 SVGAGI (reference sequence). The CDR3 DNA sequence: TGTGCCAGCAGACGGAAGGGGGGAATCAGCAATCAGCCCCAGCATTTT. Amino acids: CASRRKGGISNQPQHF.

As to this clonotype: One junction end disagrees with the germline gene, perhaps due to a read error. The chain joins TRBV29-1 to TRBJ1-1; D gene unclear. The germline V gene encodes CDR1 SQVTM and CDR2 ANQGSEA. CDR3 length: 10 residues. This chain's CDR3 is CSASGSEVFF. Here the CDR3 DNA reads TGCAGCGCCTCGGGCTCTGAAGTTTTCTTT.

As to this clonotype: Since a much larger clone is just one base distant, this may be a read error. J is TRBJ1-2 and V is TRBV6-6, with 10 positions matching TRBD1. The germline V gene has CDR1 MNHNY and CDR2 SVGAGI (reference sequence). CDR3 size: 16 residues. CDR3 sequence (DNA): TGTGCCATCAGTTCCCAGACAGGGGGCAGGGGCTATGGCTACACCTTC. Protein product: CAISSQTGGRGYGYTF.

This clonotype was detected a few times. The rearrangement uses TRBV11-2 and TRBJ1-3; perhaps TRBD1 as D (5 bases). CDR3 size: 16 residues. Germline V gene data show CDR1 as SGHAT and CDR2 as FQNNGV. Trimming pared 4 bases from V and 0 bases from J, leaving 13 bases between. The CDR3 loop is CASSSLRGNSGNTIYF. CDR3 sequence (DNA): TGTGCCAGCAGCTCATTAAGGGGTAACTCTGGAAACACCATATATTTT.

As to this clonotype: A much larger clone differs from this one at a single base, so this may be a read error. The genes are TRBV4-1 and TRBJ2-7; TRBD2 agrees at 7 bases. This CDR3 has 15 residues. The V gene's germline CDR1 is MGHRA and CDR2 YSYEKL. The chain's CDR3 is CASNQVLASSYEQYF. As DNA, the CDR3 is TGCGCCAGCAACCAAGTACTAGCGAGCTCCTACGAGCAGTACTTC.

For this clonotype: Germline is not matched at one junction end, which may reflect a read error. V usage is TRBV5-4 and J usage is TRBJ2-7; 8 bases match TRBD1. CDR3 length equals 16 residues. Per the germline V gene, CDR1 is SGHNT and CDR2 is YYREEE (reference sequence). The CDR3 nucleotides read TGTGTCAGCAGCTTGGGGCCAGGACAGGGAGGCCTCGAGCAGTACTTC. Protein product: CVSSLGPGQGGLEQYF. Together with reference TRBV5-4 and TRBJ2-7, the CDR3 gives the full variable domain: ETGVTQSPTHLIKTRGQQVTLRCSSQSGHNTVSWYQQALGQGPQFIFQYYREEENGRGNFPPRFSGLQFPNYSSELNVNALELDDSALYLCVSSLGPGQGGLEQYFGPGTRLTVT.

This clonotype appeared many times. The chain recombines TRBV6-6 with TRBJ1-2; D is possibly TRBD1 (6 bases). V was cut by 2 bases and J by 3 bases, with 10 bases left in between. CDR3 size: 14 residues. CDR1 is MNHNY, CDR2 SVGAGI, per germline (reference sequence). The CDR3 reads CASSYGGQDYGYTF. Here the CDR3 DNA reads TGTGCCAGCAGTTACGGGGGGCAAGACTATGGCTACACCTTC.

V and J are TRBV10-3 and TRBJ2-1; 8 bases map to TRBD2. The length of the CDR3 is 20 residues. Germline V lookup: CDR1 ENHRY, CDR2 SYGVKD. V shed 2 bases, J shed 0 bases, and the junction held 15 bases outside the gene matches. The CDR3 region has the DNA TGTGCCATCAGTGAGGATGAGTCTGGCGGGAGGCGCAGCTCCTACAATGAGCAGTTCTTC. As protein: CAISEDESGGRRSSYNEQFF.

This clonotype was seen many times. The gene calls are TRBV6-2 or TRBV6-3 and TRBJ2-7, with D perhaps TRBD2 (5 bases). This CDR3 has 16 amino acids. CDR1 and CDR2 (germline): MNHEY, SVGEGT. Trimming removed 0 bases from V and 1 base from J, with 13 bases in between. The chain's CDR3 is CASSYSSIDYSYEQYF. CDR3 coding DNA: TGTGCCAGCAGTTACTCGAGTATCGACTATTCCTACGAGCAGTACTTC.

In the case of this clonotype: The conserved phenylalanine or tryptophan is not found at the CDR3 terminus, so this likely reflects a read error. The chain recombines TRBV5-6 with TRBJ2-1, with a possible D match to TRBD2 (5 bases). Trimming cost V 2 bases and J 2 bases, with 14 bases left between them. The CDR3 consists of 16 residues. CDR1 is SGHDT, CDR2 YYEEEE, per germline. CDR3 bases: TGTGCCAGCAGCTTCTGGAGGCGGGTTGCCTACAATGAGCAGTTCTCC. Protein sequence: CASSFWRRVAYNEQFS.

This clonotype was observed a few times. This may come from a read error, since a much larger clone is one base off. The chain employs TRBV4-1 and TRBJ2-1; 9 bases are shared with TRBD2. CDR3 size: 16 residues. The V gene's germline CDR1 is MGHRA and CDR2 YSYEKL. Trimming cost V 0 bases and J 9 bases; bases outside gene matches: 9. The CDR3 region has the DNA TGCGCCAGCAGCCAAGAAAAGGCGGGAGGGCCGAGTGAGCAGTTCTTC. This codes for CASSQEKAGGPSEQFF.

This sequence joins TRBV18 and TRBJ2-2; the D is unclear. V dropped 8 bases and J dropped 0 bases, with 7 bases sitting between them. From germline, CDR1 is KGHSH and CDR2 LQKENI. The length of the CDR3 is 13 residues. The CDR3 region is CASADTNTGELFF. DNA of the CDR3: TGTGCCAGCGCAGACACGAACACCGGGGAGCTGTTTTTT.

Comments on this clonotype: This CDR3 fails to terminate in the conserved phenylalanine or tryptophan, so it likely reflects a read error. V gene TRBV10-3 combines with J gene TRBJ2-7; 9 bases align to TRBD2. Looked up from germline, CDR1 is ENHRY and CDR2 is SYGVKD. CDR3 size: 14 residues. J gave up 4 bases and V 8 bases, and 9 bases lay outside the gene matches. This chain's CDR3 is CAISPAGGLYEQYS. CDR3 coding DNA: TGTGCCATCTCCCCAGCGGGAGGTTTGTACGAGCAGTACTCC.

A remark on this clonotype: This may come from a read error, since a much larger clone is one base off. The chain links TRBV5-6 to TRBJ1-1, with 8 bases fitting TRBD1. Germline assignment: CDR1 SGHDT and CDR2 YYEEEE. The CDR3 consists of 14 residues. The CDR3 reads CASSLAQTGAETFF. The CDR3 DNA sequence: TGTGCCAGCAGCTTGGCACAGACAGGGGCTGAAACTTTCTTT.

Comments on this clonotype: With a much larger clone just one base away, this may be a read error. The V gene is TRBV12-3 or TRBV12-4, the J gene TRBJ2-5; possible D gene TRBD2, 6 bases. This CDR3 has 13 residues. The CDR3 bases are TGTGCCACCGGATGGGGGGTTGGAGAGACCCTGTACTTC. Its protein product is CATGWGVGETLYF.

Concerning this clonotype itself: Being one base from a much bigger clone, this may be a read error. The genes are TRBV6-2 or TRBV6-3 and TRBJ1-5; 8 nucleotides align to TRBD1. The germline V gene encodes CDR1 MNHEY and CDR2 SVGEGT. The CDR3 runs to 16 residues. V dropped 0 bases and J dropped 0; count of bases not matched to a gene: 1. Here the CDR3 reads CASSYSTGGSNQPQHF. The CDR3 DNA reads TGTGCCAGCAGTTACTCAACAGGGGGTAGCAATCAGCCCCAGCATTTT.

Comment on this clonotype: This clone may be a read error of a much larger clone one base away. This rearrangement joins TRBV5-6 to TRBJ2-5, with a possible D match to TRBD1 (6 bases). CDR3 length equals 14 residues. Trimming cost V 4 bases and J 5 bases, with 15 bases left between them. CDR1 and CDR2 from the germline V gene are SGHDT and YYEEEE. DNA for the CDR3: TGTGCCAGCAGCACAGGGTATCCTGGGGAGACCCAGTACTTC. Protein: CASSTGYPGETQYF. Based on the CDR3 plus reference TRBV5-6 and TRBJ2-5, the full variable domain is DAGVTQSPTHLIKTRGQQVTLRCSPKSGHDTVSWYQQALGQGPQFIFQYYEEEERQRGNFPDRFSGHQFPNYSSELNVNALLLGDSALYLCASSTGYPGETQYFGPGTRLLVL.

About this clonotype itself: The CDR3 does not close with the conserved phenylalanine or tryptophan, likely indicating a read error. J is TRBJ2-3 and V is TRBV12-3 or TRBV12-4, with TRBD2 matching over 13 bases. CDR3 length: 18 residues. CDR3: CGSSSRGKGTSGTFQQYL. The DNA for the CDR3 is TGTGGCAGCAGTTCCAGGGGGAAAGGGACTAGCGGGACGTTTCAGCAGTATTTA.

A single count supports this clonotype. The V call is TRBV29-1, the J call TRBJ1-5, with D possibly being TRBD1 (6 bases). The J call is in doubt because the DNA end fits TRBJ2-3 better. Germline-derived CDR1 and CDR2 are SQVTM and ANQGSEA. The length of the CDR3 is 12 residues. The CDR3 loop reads CSVVQGNQPQYF. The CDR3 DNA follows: TGCAGCGTTGTACAGGGTAATCAGCCCCAGTATTTT.

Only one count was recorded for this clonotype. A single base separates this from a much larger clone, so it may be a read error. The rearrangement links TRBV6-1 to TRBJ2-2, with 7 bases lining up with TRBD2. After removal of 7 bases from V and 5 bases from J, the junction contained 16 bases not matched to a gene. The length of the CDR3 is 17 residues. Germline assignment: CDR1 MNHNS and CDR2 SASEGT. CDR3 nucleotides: TGTGCCAGCAAGGGTGGACCAGCGGGACTAAGTACCGGGGAGCTGTTTTTT. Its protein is CASKGGPAGLSTGELFF.

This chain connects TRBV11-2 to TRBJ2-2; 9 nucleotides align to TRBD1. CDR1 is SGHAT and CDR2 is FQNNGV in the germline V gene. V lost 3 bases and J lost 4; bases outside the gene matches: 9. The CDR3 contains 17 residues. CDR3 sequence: CASSFERDRVGTGELFF. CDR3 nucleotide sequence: TGTGCCAGCAGCTTTGAACGGGACAGGGTCGGCACCGGGGAGCTGTTTTTT.